This TCR beta chain appears in the sequencing data of a study of shared clonotypes between healthy human individuals. Study-wide results and limits: Donor scarcity curtailed the genetic and exposure-history diversity represented herein. Relative to their counterparts shared across all four donors, non-shared clonotypes exhibited diminished generation probabilities. The study found about 5.1% of naive CD4 clonotypes shared across four donors.

The V gene lost 0 bases and the J gene lost 5 bases, with 11 bases spanning the gap. The CDR3 runs to 14 residues. CDR1 and CDR2 from the germline V gene are SGHRS and YFSETQ. About this clone itself: The target antigen is unknown.

Replicate PCRs from sorted subsets contained roughly 200 ng DNA, which is around 30,000 T cell genomes. Measured with immunoSEQ multiplex PCR; TCRdb has only the in-frame clones, and not every one. This table has some 1 million clones, under 80% appearing once. The sequenced sample consisted of memory CD4+ T cells sorted from blood. The sample's subset: CD45RA-negative fraction. The chain has TRBV5-1 and TRBJ1-1; D unclear. The source is a man aged 18 to 29 in good health. CDR3 region: CASSLARSRTEAFF. In DNA, the CDR3 is TGCGCCAGCAGCTTGGCGAGATCCCGGACTGAAGCTTTCTTT. Combining the CDR3 with reference TRBV5-1 and TRBJ1-1 gives the whole variable domain KAGVTQTPRYLIKTRGQQVTLSCSPISGHRSVSWYQQTPGQGLQFLFEYFSETQRNKGNFPGRFSGRQFSNSRSEMNVSTLELGDSALYLCASSLARSRTEAFFGQGTRLTVV.